This T cell receptor (beta chain) is drawn from a study of esophageal squamous cell carcinoma under preoperative chemotherapy. Whole-study findings and limits: Abundant clones tended to shrink rather than expand after paclitaxel-nedaplatin.

The time point: before preoperative PTX-NDP chemotherapy. This clonotype came up many times. Its antigen is not identified. The CDR3 runs 15 residues. The V end was cut by 8 bases, the J end by 3 bases, with 19 bases between. CDR1 and CDR2 (germline): MNHEY, SMNVEV (reference sequence). TCRdb re-analysed the PCR reads in MiXCR, keeping a single row per CDR3 protein. The sample holds under 7,000 distinct CDR3 sequences; about 30% are singletons and the top ten take 11% to 15%. The chain carries TRBV27 and TRBJ1-1, with a weak D call TRBD1 (5 bases). Sample acquisition took place from a patient given preoperative chemotherapy. The receptor comes from a human donor with esophageal squamous cell carcinoma. The donor label of this sample is uncertain. CDR3 DNA: TGTGCCAGCGGCATGGGGAGGGGCGGGTACACTGAAGCTTTCTTT. It codes for CASGMGRGGYTEAFF.